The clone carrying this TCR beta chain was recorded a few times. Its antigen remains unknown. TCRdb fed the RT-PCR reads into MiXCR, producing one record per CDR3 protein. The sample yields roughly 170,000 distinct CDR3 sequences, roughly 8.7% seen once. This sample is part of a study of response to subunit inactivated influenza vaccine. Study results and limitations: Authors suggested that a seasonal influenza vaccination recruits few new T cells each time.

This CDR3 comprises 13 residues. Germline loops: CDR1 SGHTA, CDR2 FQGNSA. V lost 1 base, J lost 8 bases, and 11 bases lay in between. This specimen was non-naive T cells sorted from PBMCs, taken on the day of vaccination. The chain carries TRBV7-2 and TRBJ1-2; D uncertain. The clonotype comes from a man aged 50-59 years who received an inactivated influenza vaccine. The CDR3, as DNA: TGTGCCAGCAGCTTAGGACGGGCGGCCGGCTACACCTTC. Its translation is CASSLGRAAGYTF.